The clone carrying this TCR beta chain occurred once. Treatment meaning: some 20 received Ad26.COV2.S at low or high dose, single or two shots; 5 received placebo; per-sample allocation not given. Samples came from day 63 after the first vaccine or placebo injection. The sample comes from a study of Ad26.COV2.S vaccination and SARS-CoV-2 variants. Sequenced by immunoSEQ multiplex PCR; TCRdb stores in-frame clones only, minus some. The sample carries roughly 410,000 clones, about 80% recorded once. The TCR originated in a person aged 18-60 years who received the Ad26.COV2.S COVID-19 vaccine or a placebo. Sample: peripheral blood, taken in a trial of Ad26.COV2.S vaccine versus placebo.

The DNA of the CDR3 is TGTGCCAGTAGACTGGCGGGAGACTTTTATACGCAGTATTTT. This codes for CASRLAGDFYTQYF. This chain joins TRBV19 and TRBJ2-3; 7 nucleotides line up with TRBD2. The junction had 10 bases not matched to a gene; V was cut back by 6 bases and J by 7 bases. There are 14 residues in the CDR3. In germline, CDR1 is LNHDA, CDR2 SQIVND (reference sequence).